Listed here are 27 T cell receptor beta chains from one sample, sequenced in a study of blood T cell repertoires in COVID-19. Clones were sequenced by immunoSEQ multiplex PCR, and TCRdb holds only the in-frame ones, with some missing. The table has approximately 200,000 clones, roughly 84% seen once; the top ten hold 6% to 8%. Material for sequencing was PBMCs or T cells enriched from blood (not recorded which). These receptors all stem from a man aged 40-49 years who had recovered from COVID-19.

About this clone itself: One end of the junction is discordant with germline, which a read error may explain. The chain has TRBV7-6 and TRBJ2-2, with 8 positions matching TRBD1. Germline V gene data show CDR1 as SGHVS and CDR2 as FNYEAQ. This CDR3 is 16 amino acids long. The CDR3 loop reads CASSLASRGHGGELFF. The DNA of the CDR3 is TGTGCCAGCAGCCTAGCGTCCAGGGGGCATGGCGGGGAGCTGTTTTTT.

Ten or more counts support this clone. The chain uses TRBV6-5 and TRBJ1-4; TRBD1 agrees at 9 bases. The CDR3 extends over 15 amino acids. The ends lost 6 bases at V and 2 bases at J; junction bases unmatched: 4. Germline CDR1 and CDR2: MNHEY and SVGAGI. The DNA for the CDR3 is TGTGCCAGCAGAGGACAGGGGAGTACTAATGAAAAACTGTTTTTT. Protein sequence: CASRGQGSTNEKLFF.

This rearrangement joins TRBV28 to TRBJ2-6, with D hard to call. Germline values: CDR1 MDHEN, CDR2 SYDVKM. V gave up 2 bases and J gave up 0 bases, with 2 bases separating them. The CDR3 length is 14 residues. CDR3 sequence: CASSLHSGANVLTF. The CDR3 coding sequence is TGTGCCAGCAGTTTACACTCTGGGGCCAACGTCCTGACTTTC.

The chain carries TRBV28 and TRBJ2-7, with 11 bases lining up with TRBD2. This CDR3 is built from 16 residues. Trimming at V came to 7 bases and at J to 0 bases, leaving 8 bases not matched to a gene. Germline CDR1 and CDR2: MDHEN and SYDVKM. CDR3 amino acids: CASTPTSGVRSYEQYF. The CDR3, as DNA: TGTGCCAGCACCCCGACTAGCGGGGTTCGCTCCTACGAGCAGTACTTC.

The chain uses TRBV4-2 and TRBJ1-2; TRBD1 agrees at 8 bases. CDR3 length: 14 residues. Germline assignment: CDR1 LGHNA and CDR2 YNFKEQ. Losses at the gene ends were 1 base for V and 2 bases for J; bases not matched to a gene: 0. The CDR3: CASSQAGGNYGYTF. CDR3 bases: TGTGCCAGCAGCCAAGCAGGGGGCAACTATGGCTACACCTTC.

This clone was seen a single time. The CDR3 nucleotides are TGCGCCAGCAGCCAAGAGGGACAGGGGAAACAGCCCCAGCATTTT. Its translation: CASSQEGQGKQPQHF. J is TRBJ1-5 and V is TRBV4-1; TRBD1 matches 10 bases. In germline, CDR1 is MGHRA, CDR2 YSYEKL. This CDR3 contains 15 residues. V shed 0 bases and J 7 bases; nucleotides not matched to a gene: 3.

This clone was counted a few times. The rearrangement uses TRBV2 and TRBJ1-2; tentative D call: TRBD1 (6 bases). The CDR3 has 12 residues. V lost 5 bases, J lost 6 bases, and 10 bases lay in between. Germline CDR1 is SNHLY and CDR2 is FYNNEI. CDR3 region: CASSNQGNGYTF. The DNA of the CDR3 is TGTGCCAGCAGTAACCAGGGGAATGGCTACACCTTC.

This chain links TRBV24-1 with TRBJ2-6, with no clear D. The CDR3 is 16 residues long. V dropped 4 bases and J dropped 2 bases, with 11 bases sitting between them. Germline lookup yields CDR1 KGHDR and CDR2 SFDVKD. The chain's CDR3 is CATSDLKSPGANVLTF. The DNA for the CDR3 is TGTGCCACCAGTGACCTAAAGTCTCCTGGGGCCAACGTCCTGACTTTC.

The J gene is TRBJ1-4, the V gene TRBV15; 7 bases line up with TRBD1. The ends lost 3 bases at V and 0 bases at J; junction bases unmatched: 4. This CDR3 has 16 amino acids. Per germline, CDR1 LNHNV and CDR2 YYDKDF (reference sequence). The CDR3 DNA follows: TGTGCCACCAGCAGGGGACAGATAGCAACTAATGAAAAACTGTTTTTT. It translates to CATSRGQIATNEKLFF.

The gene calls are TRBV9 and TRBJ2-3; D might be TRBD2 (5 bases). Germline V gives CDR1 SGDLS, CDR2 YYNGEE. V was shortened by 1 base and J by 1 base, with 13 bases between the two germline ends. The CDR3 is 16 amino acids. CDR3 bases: TGTGCCAGCAGCGTACCACTAGGGCTAGGCACAGATACGCAGTATTTT. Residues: CASSVPLGLGTDTQYF.

CDR3: CASSISGGQETQYF. CDR3 bases: TGCGCCAGCAGCATTTCCGGGGGGCAAGAGACCCAGTACTTC. The chain employs TRBV5-1 and TRBJ2-5; 7 bases agree with TRBD2. Unmatched junction bases numbered 5, after V lost 4 bases and J lost 2 bases. The length of the CDR3 is 14 residues. Germline CDR1 SGHRS, CDR2 YFSETQ.

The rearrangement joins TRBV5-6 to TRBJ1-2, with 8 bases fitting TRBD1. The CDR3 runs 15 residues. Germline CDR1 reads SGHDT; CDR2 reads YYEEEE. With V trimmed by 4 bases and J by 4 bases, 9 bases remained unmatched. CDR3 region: CASSLQGANFYGYTF. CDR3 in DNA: TGTGCCAGCAGCCTGCAGGGGGCTAACTTCTATGGCTACACCTTC.

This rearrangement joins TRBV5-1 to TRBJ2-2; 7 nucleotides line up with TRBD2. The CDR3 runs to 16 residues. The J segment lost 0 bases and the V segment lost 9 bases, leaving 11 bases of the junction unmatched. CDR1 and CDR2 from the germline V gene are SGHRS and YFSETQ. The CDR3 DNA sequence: TGCGCCACTCAAACCAGCGGGGCCTCGAACACCGGGGAGCTGTTTTTT. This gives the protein CATQTSGASNTGELFF.

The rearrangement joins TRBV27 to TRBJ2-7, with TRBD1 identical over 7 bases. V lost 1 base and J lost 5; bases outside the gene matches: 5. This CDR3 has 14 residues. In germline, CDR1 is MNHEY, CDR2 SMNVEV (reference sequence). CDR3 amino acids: CASSLLSTGDEQYF. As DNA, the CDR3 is TGTGCCAGCAGTTTATTGTCAACAGGGGACGAGCAGTACTTC.

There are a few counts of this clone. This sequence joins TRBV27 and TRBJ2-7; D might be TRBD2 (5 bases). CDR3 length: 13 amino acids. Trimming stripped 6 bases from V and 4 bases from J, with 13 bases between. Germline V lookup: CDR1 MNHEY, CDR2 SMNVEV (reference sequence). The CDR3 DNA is TGTGCCAGCAGCTCTGGGAGAGGTTACGAGCAGTACTTC. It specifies CASSSGRGYEQYF.

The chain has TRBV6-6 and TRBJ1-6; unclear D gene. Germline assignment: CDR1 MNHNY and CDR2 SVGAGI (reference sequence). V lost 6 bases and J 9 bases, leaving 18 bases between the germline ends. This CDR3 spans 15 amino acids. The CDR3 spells CASSAGRATSSPLHF. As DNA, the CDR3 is TGTGCCAGCAGCGCCGGGAGAGCCACCTCTTCACCCCTCCACTTT.

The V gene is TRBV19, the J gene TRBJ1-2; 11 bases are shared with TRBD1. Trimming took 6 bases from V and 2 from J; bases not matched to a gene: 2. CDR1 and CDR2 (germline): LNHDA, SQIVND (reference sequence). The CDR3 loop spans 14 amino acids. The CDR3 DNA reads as TGTGCCAGTAGCGGACAGGGGGCGAACTATGGCTACACCTTC. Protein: CASSGQGANYGYTF.

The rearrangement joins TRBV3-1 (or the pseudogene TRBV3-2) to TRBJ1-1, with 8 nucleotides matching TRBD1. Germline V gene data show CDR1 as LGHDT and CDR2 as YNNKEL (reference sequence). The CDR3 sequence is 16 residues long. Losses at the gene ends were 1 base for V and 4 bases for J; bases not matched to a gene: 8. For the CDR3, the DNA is TGTGCCAGCAGCCAAGTCATATTACAGGGGGGCACTGAAGCTTTCTTT. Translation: CASSQVILQGGTEAFF.

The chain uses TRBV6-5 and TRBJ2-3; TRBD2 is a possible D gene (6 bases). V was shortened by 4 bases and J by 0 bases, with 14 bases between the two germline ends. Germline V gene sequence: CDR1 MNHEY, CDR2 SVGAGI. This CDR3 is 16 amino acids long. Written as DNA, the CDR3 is TGTGCCAGCAGTTTGGCGGGGCCCATAAGCACAGATACGCAGTATTTT. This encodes CASSLAGPISTDTQYF.

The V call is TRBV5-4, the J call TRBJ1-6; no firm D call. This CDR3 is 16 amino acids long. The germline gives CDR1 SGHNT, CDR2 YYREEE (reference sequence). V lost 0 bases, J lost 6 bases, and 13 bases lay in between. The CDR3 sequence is CASSLAGVLGNSPLHF. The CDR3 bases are TGTGCCAGCAGCTTGGCAGGCGTGTTGGGTAATTCACCCCTCCACTTT.

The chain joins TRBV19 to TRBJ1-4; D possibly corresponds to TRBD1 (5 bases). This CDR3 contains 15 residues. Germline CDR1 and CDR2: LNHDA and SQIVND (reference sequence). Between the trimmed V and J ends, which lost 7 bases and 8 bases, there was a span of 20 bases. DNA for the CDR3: TGTGCCAGTATCGACAGTGGGGCCACCTGGGAAAAACTGTTTTTT. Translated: CASIDSGATWEKLFF.

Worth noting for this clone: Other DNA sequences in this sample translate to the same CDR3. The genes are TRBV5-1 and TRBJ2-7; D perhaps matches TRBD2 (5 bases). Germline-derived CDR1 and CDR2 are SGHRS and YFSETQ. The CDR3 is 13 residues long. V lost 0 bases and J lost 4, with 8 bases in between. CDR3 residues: CASSLVGGYEQYF. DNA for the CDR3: TGCGCCAGCAGCTTGGTTGGCGGGTACGAGCAGTACTTC.

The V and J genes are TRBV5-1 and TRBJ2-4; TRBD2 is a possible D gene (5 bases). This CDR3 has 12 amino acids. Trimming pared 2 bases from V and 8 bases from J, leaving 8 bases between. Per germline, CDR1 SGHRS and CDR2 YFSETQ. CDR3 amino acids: CASSLNGDIQYF. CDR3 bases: TGCGCCAGCAGCTTAAACGGGGACATTCAGTACTTC.

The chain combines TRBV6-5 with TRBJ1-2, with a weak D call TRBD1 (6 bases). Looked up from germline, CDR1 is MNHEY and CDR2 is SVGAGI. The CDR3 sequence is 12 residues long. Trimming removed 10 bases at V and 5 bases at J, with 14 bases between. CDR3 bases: TGTGCCACCGAAAGGGGGTTATATGGCTACACCTTC. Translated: CATERGLYGYTF.

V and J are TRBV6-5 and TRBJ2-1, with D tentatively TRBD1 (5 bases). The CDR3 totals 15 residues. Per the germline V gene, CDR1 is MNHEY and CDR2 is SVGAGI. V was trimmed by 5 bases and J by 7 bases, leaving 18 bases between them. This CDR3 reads CASSLQTARGNEQFF. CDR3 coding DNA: TGTGCCAGCAGTCTCCAGACAGCCCGTGGAAATGAGCAGTTCTTC.

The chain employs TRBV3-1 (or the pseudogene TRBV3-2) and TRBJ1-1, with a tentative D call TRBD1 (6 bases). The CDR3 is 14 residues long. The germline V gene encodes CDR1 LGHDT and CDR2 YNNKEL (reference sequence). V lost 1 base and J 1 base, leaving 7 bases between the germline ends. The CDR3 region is CASSQGRGNTEAFF. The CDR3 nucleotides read TGTGCCAGCAGCCAAGGCAGGGGGAACACTGAAGCTTTCTTT.

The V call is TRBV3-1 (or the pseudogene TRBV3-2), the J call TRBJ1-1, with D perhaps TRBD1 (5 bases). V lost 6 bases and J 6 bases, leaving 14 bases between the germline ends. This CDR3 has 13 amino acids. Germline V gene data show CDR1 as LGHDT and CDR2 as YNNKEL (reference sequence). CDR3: CASRKVGGPEAFF. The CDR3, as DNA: TGTGCCAGCAGGAAGGTGGGGGGACCTGAAGCTTTCTTT.